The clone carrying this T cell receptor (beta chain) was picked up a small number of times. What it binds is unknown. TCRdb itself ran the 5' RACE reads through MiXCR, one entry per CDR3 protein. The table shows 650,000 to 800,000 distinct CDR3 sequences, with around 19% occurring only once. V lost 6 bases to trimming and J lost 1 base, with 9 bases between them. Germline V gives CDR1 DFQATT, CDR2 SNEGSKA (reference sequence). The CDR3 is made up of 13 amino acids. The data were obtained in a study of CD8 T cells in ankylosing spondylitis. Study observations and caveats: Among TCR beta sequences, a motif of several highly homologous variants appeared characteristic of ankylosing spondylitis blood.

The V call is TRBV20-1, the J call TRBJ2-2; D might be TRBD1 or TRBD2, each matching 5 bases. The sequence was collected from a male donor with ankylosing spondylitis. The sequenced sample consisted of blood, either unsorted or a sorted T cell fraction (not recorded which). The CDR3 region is CSAGTENTGELFF. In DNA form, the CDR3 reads TGCAGTGCAGGGACGGAGAACACCGGGGAGCTGTTTTTT.